This TCR beta chain was retrieved from a study of T cells in Graves' hyperthyroidism and ophthalmopathy (dated by TCRdb to 2018 to 2020). For the study in its entirety: Peripheral blood was sampled at the time of initial diagnosis, prior to any treatment. After sampling, hyperthyroidism patients received methimazole starting at 30 mg daily, and ophthalmopathy patients received high-dose intravenous methylprednisolone. According to the paper, TCR Vbeta CDR3 sequencing was carried out on some 130 peripheral blood samples, which came from approximately 43 ophthalmopathy, some 73 hyperthyroidism and some 17 progressor patients. TCR V-J signatures able to tell the groups apart were searched for in a discovery cohort of 90 to 100 patients, of whom over 40 had Graves' ophthalmopathy and 57 had stable Graves' hyperthyroidism. The 90 to 100 discovery patients were randomly divided into training and test sets at a 7:3 ratio. Thyroid tissue and blood T-cell repertoires from six Graves' hyperthyroidism patients were also compared in the study. Prospective prediction of ophthalmopathy was tested in an independent validation cohort of 18 to 20 hyperthyroidism patients and around 16 patients who later progressed to ophthalmopathy.

As concerns this clonotype: It has no known antigen specificity. Base-call qualities are not available, and no considerably larger clone is one nucleotide away.

Results and caveats for the whole study, not just this receptor: During validation, the model predicted progression to ophthalmopathy a median of about 6.3 months ahead of onset, with around 65% sensitivity and 72.22% specificity. Most expanded thyroid clonotypes (frequency above 0.001) were also detected in blood, a finding suggesting that blood repertoires may reflect thyroid immune responses. A model built on a 13 V-J signature distinguished ophthalmopathy from stable hyperthyroidism, reaching around 88% sensitivity and about 81% specificity in cross-validation and 80%/75% in testing. Sample size was not statistically predetermined, and investigators were not blinded to group allocation.

Moderately to severely active disease, a Clinical Activity Score of at least 3, a NOSPECS grade of at least 4, and a duration under 3 months were present in ophthalmopathy patients. Any patient with an uncontrolled infection, another autoimmune disease, pregnancy or lactation was excluded. Diagnoses relied on clinical symptoms, serum thyroxine and TRAb, thyroid ultrasound and orbital computed tomography. Ficoll-Paque density gradient centrifugation was used to isolate PBMCs from under 11 ml of fresh peripheral blood. Total RNA was extracted using Trizol reagent, and RNA quality was assessed on an Agilent 2100 Bioanalyzer. Amplification of TCR beta CDR3 regions was carried out from RNA transcripts. The first round of RT-PCR for the TCR CDR3 was performed with the HTBI primer set and the Qiagen OneStep RT-PCR kit. Libraries were constructed in a second round of multiplex PCR, after which size selection and purification were performed. The libraries were sequenced on an Illumina HiSeq2000 using paired-end 100 bp reads. The authors' analysis ran thus. SOAPnuke was used to process the raw data, removing reads that contained adapters or uncalled bases, had a mean Phred below 15, or lacked an exact match to the constant primer or identifier. COPE v1.2.5 was used to merge high-quality paired reads, and clonotypes were defined as unique nucleotide sequences. MiTCR v1.1 was used to align clonotypes to the IMGT TRBV, TRBD and TRBJ reference segments. The analysis was restricted to V-J combinations with a frequency above 0.0001, which together covered 99.2% of the repertoires. The TCS score was defined as the ratio of F50 (clonal expansion) to E x V (chaos), calculated using BLOSUM62-based TCRdist between CDR3 peptides within each V-J. Welch's t-statistics and random forest reduced around 520 V-J features to some 14, which were used in a naive Bayes classifier (R e1071). The public reads were quality trimmed at Q25 with fastp and then assembled into clones with MiXCR by TCRdb, keeping productive beta chains. CDR3 protein duplicates are merged, each entry listing the most common genes and DNA. TCRdb's processing, not the authors', yielded these V and J calls. This sample is represented by some 490,000 distinct CDR3 sequences; around a fifth of them were singletons. The ten biggest clones cover about half of the sample.

V is cut by 2 bases and J by 2 bases, and the space between the germline ends is 15 bases. From the cysteine up to the phenylalanine, the CDR3 has a length of 16 residues. This entry keeps only the CDR3 DNA: 48 bases, framed from base 1. CDR1 and CDR2 are drawn from the germline V gene (reference sequence): DFQATT, SNEGSKA. The rearranged chain carries TRBV20-1 and TRBJ2-2; TRBD2 could be the D gene, as 5 bases match. Sequenced material: blood. This sequence was found in a woman in her 70s with Graves' ophthalmopathy. CDR3 sequence: CSARPYGITNTGELFF. The DNA sequence is as follows: TGCAGTGCTAGACCCTACGGGATTACCAACACCGGGGAGCTGTTTTTT.